The sequence of this TCR beta chain was determined in a study of molecular identifiers for immune sequencing clone quantification. In its sample, this clonotype was seen many times. Germline CDR1 and CDR2: KGHDR and SFDVKD. V lost 11 bases to trimming and J lost 3 bases; unmatched junction nucleotides: 4. The CDR3 runs to 13 residues. TCRdb reprocessed the PCR reads via MiXCR and lists one record per CDR3 protein. Of approximately 630,000 distinct CDR3 sequences detected, about 25% appear once; the ten largest clones hold about 0.84%. The chain uses TRBV24-1 and TRBJ2-2, with 8 bases aligning to TRBD1. The clonotype originates from a human donor in good health. Some libraries in this study had Jurkat cell RNA spiked in. The sample was naive CD8+ T cells from blood, with Jurkat cell RNA spiked in. Regarding subset: FACS-sorted CD8+CD4-CCR7+CD45RA+ naive T cells. The CDR3 spells CASRGLDTGELFF. The CDR3 DNA reads TGTGCCAGCAGGGGGCTCGACACCGGGGAGCTGTTTTTT.